This T cell receptor beta chain is from a study of T-cell memory formation after mild COVID-19. Study information: There were largely donor-specific TCR clusters. Findings of the study overall: Contracting clones from day 15 to 85 showed balanced CD4/CD8; later expanders favored CD4+. Prior to infection, memory already included some responding clones, suggesting cross-reactive memory joined.

In this sample, this clonotype is medium-sized. Its antigen is unidentified. CDR3 length: 13 amino acids. Germline loops: CDR1 SGHTA, CDR2 FQGNSA. V was trimmed by 1 base and J by 5 bases, leaving 8 bases between them. A 5'RACE reaction primed in the constant segment made cDNA libraries of TCR alpha and TCR beta, and these carried sample barcodes and UMIs. TCRdb processed the 5' RACE reads anew with MiXCR; each CDR3 protein has one entry. The sample lists 400,000 to 550,000 distinct CDR3 sequences; approximately 25% were seen once. The V call is TRBV7-2, the J call TRBJ2-5, with D uncertain. The origin of this receptor is an adult woman who had mild COVID-19 (a few samples of this study predate the infection). Cell type and time point are not known. The sample comprised PBMCs or a T cell subset sorted from them (not recorded which). The CDR3 region is CASSLGLVETQYF. The CDR3 DNA reads as TGTGCCAGCAGCTTAGGTTTGGTGGAGACCCAGTACTTC.